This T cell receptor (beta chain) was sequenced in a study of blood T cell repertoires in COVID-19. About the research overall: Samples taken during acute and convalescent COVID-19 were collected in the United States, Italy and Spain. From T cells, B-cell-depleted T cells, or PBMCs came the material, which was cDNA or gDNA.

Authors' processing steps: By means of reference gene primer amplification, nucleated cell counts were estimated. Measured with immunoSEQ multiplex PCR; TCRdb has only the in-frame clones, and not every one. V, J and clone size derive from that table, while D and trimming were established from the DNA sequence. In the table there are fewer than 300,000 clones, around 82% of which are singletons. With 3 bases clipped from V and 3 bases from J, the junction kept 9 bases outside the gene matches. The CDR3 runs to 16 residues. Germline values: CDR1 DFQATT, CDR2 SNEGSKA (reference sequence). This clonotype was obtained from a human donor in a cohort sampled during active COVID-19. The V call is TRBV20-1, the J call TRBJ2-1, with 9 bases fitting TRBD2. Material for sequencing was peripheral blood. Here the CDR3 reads CSASSIAGDLYNEQFF. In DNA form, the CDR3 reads TGCAGTGCTAGTTCCATAGCGGGGGACCTCTACAATGAGCAGTTCTTC.